This section outlines one T cell receptor (beta chain) sequence together with its context. The germline CDR1 and CDR2 sequences are SNHLY and FYNNEI. The CDR3 contains 16 residues. After removal of 4 bases from V and 4 bases from J, the junction contained 7 bases not matched to a gene. This record belongs to a study of blood T cell repertoires in COVID-19. Study in general: Specimens from acute and convalescent COVID-19 originated in the United States, Italy and Spain. T cells, B-cell-depleted T cells, or PBMCs supplied cDNA or gDNA.

As processed by the authors: It was from reference gene primer amplification that nucleated cell counts were estimated. Method: immunoSEQ multiplex PCR; TCRdb's copy keeps in-frame clones and lacks some. The V and J calls and the clone size are those of that table, but D and trimming were determined from the DNA. The sample consists of fewer than 200,000 clones, 80% to 90% of them appearing once. Sequencing was carried out using peripheral blood. The TCR originated in a middle-aged man with active or convalescent COVID-19. V gene TRBV2 combines with J gene TRBJ2-2; 9 bases align to TRBD2. CDR3 nucleotide sequence: TGTGCCAGCAGTGTTCCTCCGCGGGGGGGCACCGGGGAGCTGTTTTTT. Translating it yields CASSVPPRGGTGELFF.